Listed here are 21 T cell receptor beta chains from one sample, sequenced in a study of identical twins. Each CDR3 protein gets one entry after TCRdb re-called the 5' RACE reads with MiXCR. Among roughly 690,000 distinct CDR3 sequences listed, 6.1% were seen once. Sequencing used naive T cells sorted from blood. Receptors were obtained from a young man in good health.

This clonotype occurred a few times. The gene calls are TRBV5-6 and TRBJ2-3; D is unresolved. Trimming removed 2 bases from V and 3 bases from J, with 13 bases in between. Germline assignment: CDR1 SGHDT and CDR2 YYEEEE. This CDR3 has 15 amino acids. CDR3 region: CASSFPLLGTDTQYF. CDR3 nucleotide sequence: TGTGCCAGCAGCTTTCCATTACTGGGGACAGATACGCAGTATTTT.

This clonotype came up many times. The rearrangement links TRBV20-1 to TRBJ2-3; 11 nucleotides line up with TRBD2. V lost 5 bases to trimming and J lost 3 bases; unmatched junction nucleotides: 4. This CDR3 is 14 amino acids long. Looked up from germline, CDR1 is DFQATT and CDR2 is SNEGSKA (reference sequence). Here the CDR3 DNA reads TGCAGTGCTTTTACTAGCGGGAGAACAGATACGCAGTATTTT. Translation: CSAFTSGRTDTQYF.

Comments on this clonotype: A read error may be the cause here, since a much bigger clone is one base away. The rearrangement joins TRBV2 to TRBJ2-1; tentatively, D is TRBD1 (6 bases). The V gene lost 10 bases and the J gene lost 3 bases, with 19 bases spanning the gap. This CDR3 comprises 15 residues. Germline CDR1 is SNHLY and CDR2 is FYNNEI. This CDR3 is CAIRGRDAGYNEQFF. The CDR3 nucleotides read TGTGCCATCAGGGGAAGGGACGCTGGCTACAATGAGCAGTTCTTC.

J is TRBJ2-1 and V is TRBV18, with a possible D match to TRBD1 (6 bases). The V gene's germline CDR1 is KGHSH and CDR2 LQKENI. V was clipped by 1 base and J by 4 bases, with 11 bases between them. The CDR3 consists of 15 residues. The CDR3 DNA reads TGTGCCAGCTCACCACTACAGGGAACGTACAATGAGCAGTTCTTC. Its translation: CASSPLQGTYNEQFF.

This clonotype came up a few times. This chain uses TRBV11-2 with TRBJ2-7; D call uncertain. The CDR3 length is 13 residues. Per germline, CDR1 SGHAT and CDR2 FQNNGV. V was clipped by 1 base and J by 8 bases, with 12 bases between them. The CDR3 reads CASSLGAANKQYV. CDR3 DNA: TGTGCCAGCAGCTTAGGGGCCGCTAATAAGCAGTACGTC.

The chain is built from TRBV3-1 and TRBJ2-3; D remains unclear. Deletions cut 5 bases from V and 2 bases from J, with 17 bases between. The CDR3 is made up of 16 amino acids. Germline lookup yields CDR1 LGHDT and CDR2 YNNKEL (reference sequence). CDR3 DNA: TGTGCCAGCAGCTCCCTTGCAACTAACACCACAGATACGCAGTATTTT. Protein: CASSSLATNTTDTQYF.

This clonotype was seen only a few times. This chain uses TRBV6-2 or TRBV6-3 with TRBJ2-7, with 10 positions matching TRBD1. Per germline, CDR1 MNHEY and CDR2 SVGEGT. This CDR3 contains 15 residues. V was pared by 6 bases and J by 2 bases, with 7 bases of the junction left unmatched. The CDR3, as DNA: TGTGCCAGCAGACGCGGACAGGGGGTCCCCTACGAGCAGTACTTC. Residues: CASRRGQGVPYEQYF.

Comment on this clonotype: A much larger clone lies a single base off, so this may be a read error. The rearrangement uses TRBV13 and TRBJ2-1, with TRBD2 matching 10 bases. Looked up from germline, CDR1 is PRHDT and CDR2 is FYEKMQ (reference sequence). CDR3 length equals 15 residues. CDR3 in amino acids: CASRRAGGPWNEQCF. The CDR3 region has the DNA TGTGCCAGCAGAAGAGCGGGAGGGCCTTGGAATGAGCAGTGCTTC.

This clonotype was seen ten or more times. The gene calls are TRBV9 and TRBJ2-7, with 9 bases that match TRBD2. J was trimmed by 0 bases and V by 3 bases; bases with no gene match: 4. Looked up from germline, CDR1 is SGDLS and CDR2 is YYNGEE. The CDR3 is 15 amino acids. The DNA for the CDR3 is TGTGCCAGCAGCGGAAGCGGGAGGTCCTCCTACGAGCAGTACTTC. It encodes CASSGSGRSSYEQYF.

This CDR3 is CASSMGGDSYNEQFF. In nucleotides, the CDR3 is TGTGCCAGTAGTATGGGGGGCGACTCCTACAATGAGCAGTTCTTC. J is TRBJ2-1 and V is TRBV19; either TRBD1 or TRBD2 may fit D (6 bases each). The V gene's germline CDR1 is LNHDA and CDR2 SQIVND (reference sequence). Trimming stripped 3 bases from V and 0 bases from J, with 9 bases between. This CDR3 comprises 15 residues.

This clonotype was picked up many times. J is TRBJ2-2 and V is TRBV13, with D possibly being TRBD1 (6 bases). Deletions cut 3 bases from V and 0 bases from J, with 11 bases between. This CDR3 has 16 amino acids. The germline gives CDR1 PRHDT, CDR2 FYEKMQ (reference sequence). The CDR3 sequence is CASSFNRVANTGELFF. In DNA, the CDR3 is TGTGCCAGCAGCTTTAACAGGGTCGCGAACACCGGGGAGCTGTTTTTT.

This clonotype was seen a few times. The gene calls are TRBV14 and TRBJ2-5; no definite D call. Trimming took 3 bases from V and 5 from J, leaving 13 bases between them. Germline lookup yields CDR1 SGHDN and CDR2 FVKESK. This CDR3 is 14 amino acids long. The CDR3 DNA sequence: TGTGCCAGCAGCCAGGGCACGGTTGCGGAGACCCAGTACTTC. It is translated as CASSQGTVAETQYF.

The V call is TRBV14, the J call TRBJ2-3; D possibly matches TRBD1 or TRBD2 (5 bases each). The CDR3 loop spans 16 amino acids. CDR1 SGHDN and CDR2 FVKESK come from the germline V gene. V shed 0 bases and J shed 1 base, with 11 bases lying between them. CDR3 DNA: TGTGCCAGCAGCCAAGACTCGGGGCACCGCACAGATACGCAGTATTTT. Its translation: CASSQDSGHRTDTQYF.

This clonotype was recorded many times. The rearrangement joins TRBV29-1 to TRBJ2-3, with a tentative D call TRBD2 (5 bases). Germline values: CDR1 SQVTM, CDR2 ANQGSEA. The CDR3 extends over 12 amino acids. Trimming stripped 5 bases from V and 0 bases from J, with 6 bases between. CDR3: CSVRRSTDTQYF. CDR3 coding DNA: TGCAGCGTTCGGAGGAGCACAGATACGCAGTATTTT.

The table lists this clonotype with many counts. This rearrangement joins TRBV20-1 to TRBJ2-3, with 8 bases matching TRBD2. The CDR3 is 14 amino acids. V shed 3 bases and J 6 bases; nucleotides not matched to a gene: 8. The V gene's germline CDR1 is DFQATT and CDR2 SNEGSKA (reference sequence). CDR3 amino acids: CSASPAGVTDTQYF. In DNA form, the CDR3 reads TGCAGTGCTAGCCCAGCGGGAGTTACCGATACGCAGTATTTT.

This clonotype occurred many times. The rearrangement joins TRBV29-1 to TRBJ2-5, with 7 bases fitting TRBD2. This CDR3 is built from 13 residues. Germline V gene lookup returns CDR1 SQVTM and CDR2 ANQGSEA. The ends lost 3 bases at V and 3 bases at J; junction bases unmatched: 4. CDR3: CSVDLREEETQYF. CDR3 nucleotides: TGCAGCGTTGACCTCCGGGAGGAAGAGACCCAGTACTTC.

This clonotype has more than one count but fewer than ten. The rearrangement links TRBV5-1 to TRBJ2-7, with D maybe TRBD1 (5 bases). Germline V gene sequence: CDR1 SGHRS, CDR2 YFSETQ. V gave up 1 base and J gave up 4 bases, with 12 bases separating them. The CDR3 has 14 amino acids. This CDR3 reads CASSLRGRQYEQYF. The CDR3 region has the DNA TGCGCCAGCAGCTTGAGGGGCCGGCAGTACGAGCAGTACTTC.

This clonotype was picked up many times. The chain employs TRBV29-1 and TRBJ1-2; TRBD1 aligns across 8 bases. The CDR3 sequence is 12 residues long. J gave up 6 bases and V 6 bases, and 6 bases lay outside the gene matches. In germline, CDR1 is SQVTM, CDR2 ANQGSEA. CDR3 nucleotides: TGCAGCGTCTCAGGACAGGGAAATGGCTACACCTTC. As protein: CSVSGQGNGYTF.

This clonotype was recorded at least ten times. The chain uses TRBV5-1 and TRBJ2-5; D is tentatively TRBD1 or TRBD2 (5 bases each). CDR3 size: 15 residues. Trimming took 1 base from V and 3 from J, leaving 13 bases between them. Germline V CDR1 and CDR2: SGHRS, YFSETQ. In DNA, the CDR3 is TGCGCCAGCAGCTTGCGCGTTGTGGGGGAAGAGACCCAGTACTTC. It is translated as CASSLRVVGEETQYF.

This clonotype was counted many times. The chain couples TRBV5-5 to TRBJ1-1; 7 bases align to TRBD1. The CDR3 is 15 residues long. J lost 2 bases, V lost 3 bases, and 7 bases had no gene match. CDR1 and CDR2 from the germline V gene are SGHKS and YYEKEE (reference sequence). The CDR3: CASSWGGQSNTEAFF. The CDR3 DNA is TGTGCCAGCAGCTGGGGGGGACAGAGCAACACTGAAGCTTTCTTT.

The table lists this clonotype with many counts. The chain links TRBV7-2 to TRBJ2-2; D might be TRBD1 or TRBD2, each matching 6 bases. Germline-derived CDR1 and CDR2 are SGHTA and FQGNSA. Trimming shortened V by 5 bases and J by 1 base, and 17 bases separated the two germline ends. The CDR3 consists of 17 residues. CDR3 region: CASSLTNREVNTGELFF. For the CDR3, the DNA is TGTGCCAGCAGCCTGACCAACAGGGAGGTGAACACCGGGGAGCTGTTTTTT.